The sequence of this T cell receptor beta chain was determined in a study of blood T cell repertoires in COVID-19. The assay was immunoSEQ multiplex PCR, and TCRdb's table has in-frame clones only and misses some. This table has some 62,000 clones, 75% to 90% appearing once. J lost 3 bases, V lost 2 bases, and 6 bases had no gene match. Germline V gives CDR1 WNHNN, CDR2 SYGVQD (reference sequence). CDR3 length equals 16 residues. V usage is TRBV10-1 and J usage is TRBJ2-7; 11 bases agree with TRBD2. The specimen sequenced was peripheral blood. This receptor was obtained from a woman in her fifties or sixties with COVID-19, enrolled during active disease. CDR3: CASSEGEGTSGYEQYF. The CDR3 DNA sequence: TGCGCCAGCAGTGAGGGTGAAGGGACTAGCGGCTACGAGCAGTACTTC.